Following are 10 T cell receptor beta chains from one sample sequenced in a study of blood T cells in healthy people across ages (dated by TCRdb to between 2014 and 2017). To prepare the library, 5' RACE was applied. The listed sequencing device is Illumina HiSeq 2500. A second PCR of about 6 to 11 cycles was performed with a sample-barcoded 5' primer and a J-beta primer mix. TCRdb reworked the public reads: Q25 trimming with fastp, MiXCR clone assembly, productive beta chains retained. Each CDR3 protein appears once, grouped with its most common genes and DNA. This sample lists about 290,000 distinct CDR3 sequences; 25% to 30% were detected once. Approximately 30% of the sample is taken by the ten largest. The sequenced sample consisted of blood. All receptors come from a woman in her seventies in good health.

The CDR3 DNA reads as TGCAGTGCTAGATTCGGCAACCCAGATACGCAGTATTTT. This sequence encodes CSARFGNPDTQYF. The V gene is TRBV20-1, the J gene TRBJ2-3, with D hard to call. V was pared by 2 bases and J by 4 bases, with 10 bases between. CDR3 length equals 13 residues. Germline CDR1 and CDR2: DFQATT and SNEGSKA (reference sequence).

On this clonotype itself: A junction end diverges from the germline sequence, so it may reflect a read error. This rearrangement joins TRBV7-8 to TRBJ2-7, with 8 bases aligning to TRBD2. The CDR3 spans 15 residues. Per germline, CDR1 SGHVS and CDR2 FQNEAQ. The CDR3 loop is CASGLIGTSSYEQYF. The CDR3 coding sequence is TGTGCCAGCGGCTTAATCGGGACTAGTTCTTACGAGCAGTACTTC. The variable domain in full, completed from reference TRBV7-8 and TRBJ2-7, reads GAGVSQSPRYKVAKRGQDVALRCDPISGHVSLFWYQQALGQGPEFLTYFQNEAQLDKSGLPSDRFFAERPEGSVSTLKIQRTQQEDSAVYLCASGLIGTSSYEQYFGPGTRLTVT.

The V and J genes are TRBV9 and TRBJ2-1, with 8 bases that match TRBD2. Trimming removed 6 bases from V and 3 bases from J; junction bases left unmatched: 8. Germline values: CDR1 SGDLS, CDR2 YYNGEE. This CDR3 is 15 amino acids long. The CDR3 nucleotides are TGTGCCAGCACCCACACAGCGGGAGACTACAATGAGCAGTTCTTC. Translating it yields CASTHTAGDYNEQFF.

This clonotype was observed a few times. The V and J genes are TRBV5-1 and TRBJ2-5, with D possibly being TRBD2 (6 bases). The CDR3 is made up of 14 amino acids. V lost 3 bases and J 2 bases, leaving 11 bases between the germline ends. Per the germline V gene, CDR1 is SGHRS and CDR2 is YFSETQ. The CDR3 region has the DNA TGCGCCAGCAGCTCGCGGACTATACAAGAGACCCAGTACTTC. Residues: CASSSRTIQETQYF.

This clonotype occurred a few times. The gene calls are TRBV7-2 and TRBJ2-7; TRBD1 aligns across 7 bases. The CDR3 runs to 17 residues. V trimming: 0 bases; J trimming: 3 bases; junction bases outside the gene matches: 11. Germline loops: CDR1 SGHTA, CDR2 FQGNSA. The CDR3 loop is CASSLALGTAIGYEQYF. CDR3 in DNA: TGTGCCAGCAGCTTAGCGCTAGGGACAGCAATCGGCTACGAGCAGTACTTC.

A few counts support this clonotype. The DNA of the CDR3 is TGTGCCAGCAGTGTCAATCGGGAGCAGTTCTTC. Encoded protein: CASSVNREQFF. The chain employs TRBV2 and TRBJ2-1; D is undetermined. Trimming pared 4 bases from V and 10 bases from J, leaving 8 bases between. Germline CDR1 reads SNHLY; CDR2 reads FYNNEI. This CDR3 spans 11 amino acids.

In regard to this clonotype: A clone one base away is much larger, so this may be a read error. The V and J genes are TRBV18 and TRBJ1-2; D may be TRBD1 (6 bases). The CDR3 totals 15 residues. Trimming cost V 2 bases and J 8 bases, with 18 bases left between them. CDR1 and CDR2 (germline): KGHSH, LQKENI. CDR3 coding DNA: TGTGCCAGCTCACCAGGAAACCAAGCAGGGGACGGCTACACCTTC. Encoded protein: CASSPGNQAGDGYTF.

The V gene is TRBV12-3 or TRBV12-4, the J gene TRBJ2-4; 8 nucleotides align to TRBD1. J gave up 2 bases and V 4 bases, and 4 bases lay outside the gene matches. This CDR3 region has 15 residues. The CDR3 coding sequence is TGTGCCAGCAGTTCCCAGGGGGCGTCCAAAAACATTCAGTACTTC. Its translation is CASSSQGASKNIQYF.

In its sample, this clonotype was seen a few times. One end of the junction is discordant with germline, which a read error may explain. The chain joins TRBV10-3 to TRBJ1-3; perhaps TRBD1 as D (5 bases). Germline CDR1 reads ENHRY; CDR2 reads SYGVKD. The CDR3 has 13 residues. This chain's CDR3 is CAISSGPGSTIYF. CDR3 nucleotides: TGTGCCATCTCGTCGGGACCTGGAAGCACCATATATTTT.

The V gene is TRBV7-2, the J gene TRBJ2-5; TRBD2 aligns across 7 bases. CDR1 is SGHTA, CDR2 FQGNSA, per germline. V lost 0 bases and J lost 7; bases outside the gene matches: 17. The CDR3 has 18 residues. The CDR3 reads CASSLAGSAASGRGTQYF. In DNA form, the CDR3 reads TGTGCCAGCAGCTTAGCGGGGTCCGCGGCTAGCGGAAGGGGGACCCAGTACTTC.